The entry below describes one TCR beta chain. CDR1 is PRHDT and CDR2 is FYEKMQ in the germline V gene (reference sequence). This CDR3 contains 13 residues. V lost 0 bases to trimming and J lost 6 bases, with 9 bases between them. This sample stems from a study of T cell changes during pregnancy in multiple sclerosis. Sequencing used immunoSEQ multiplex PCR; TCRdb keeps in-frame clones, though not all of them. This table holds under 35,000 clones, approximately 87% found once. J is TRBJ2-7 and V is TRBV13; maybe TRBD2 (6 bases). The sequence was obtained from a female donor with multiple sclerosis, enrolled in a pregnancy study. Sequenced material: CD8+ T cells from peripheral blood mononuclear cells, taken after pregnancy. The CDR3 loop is CASSLGSGFEQYF. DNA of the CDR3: TGTGCCAGCAGCTTAGGGAGCGGGTTCGAGCAGTACTTC.